The clone carrying this TCR beta chain was seen ten or more times. No antigen is known for it. V was clipped by 5 bases and J by 3 bases; unmatched bases: 3. Germline values: CDR1 DFQATT, CDR2 SNEGSKA (reference sequence). The CDR3 has 13 amino acids. For TCRbeta, the library was prepared with unique molecular identifiers. TCRdb redid the calling of the PCR reads with MiXCR, one entry per CDR3 protein. The sample records roughly 180,000 distinct CDR3 sequences, 11% being singletons. This sample stems from a study of T-cell reconstitution after alpha-beta-depleted transplantation in children. Study-level results: T-cell numbers and diversity one year post-transplant derived largely from freshly generated T cells.

This clonotype was sampled from a boy younger than 10 with acute myeloid leukemia, due to receive a stem cell transplant. This specimen was PBMCs, taken before TCRalphabeta/CD19-depleted stem cell transplant. The chain recombines TRBV20-1 with TRBJ1-1; 10 positions match TRBD1. The CDR3 is CSARDRGYTEAFF. Written as DNA, the CDR3 is TGCAGTGCTCGGGACAGGGGTTACACTGAAGCTTTCTTT.